What follows are 25 T cell receptor beta chains derived from one specimen sequenced in a study of diagnostic markers for celiac disease. Using the reads, TCRdb records one entry per CDR3 protein without DNA. The specimen's table records 7,000 to 9,500 distinct CDR3 sequences. Sequences were obtained from either unsorted cells or a sorted T cell fraction (not recorded which). The receptors shown here come from a human donor. This table probably holds off-target reads from a library built for another chain.

J is TRBJ1-1 and V is TRBV13. CDR1 and CDR2 (germline): PRHDT, FYEKMQ (reference sequence). CDR3 length equals 14 residues. CDR3 in amino acids: CASSGPSGNTEAFF.

V and J are TRBV21-1 and TRBJ1-6. TRBV21-1 is a listed pseudogene. The CDR3 has 13 amino acids. The CDR3 spells CASSPEGLSPLHF.

J is TRBJ2-3 and V is TRBV3-1; there is no DNA to check the TCRdb D call of TRBD1. Per germline, CDR1 LGHDT and CDR2 YNNKEL (reference sequence). CDR3 length: 17 amino acids. This chain's CDR3 is CASSQVQGGGGPDTQYF.

The chain joins TRBV20-1 to TRBJ2-5; TCRdb picks TRBD2, but there is no DNA to check that call. The CDR3 length is 13 residues. Germline V gene sequence: CDR1 DFQATT, CDR2 SNEGSKA (reference sequence). This CDR3 reads CSAPSGGHETQYF.

The chain employs TRBV7-2 and TRBJ1-2; the TRBD1 assignment by TCRdb is unverifiable without DNA. The CDR3 is 13 residues long. CDR1 is SGHTA and CDR2 is FQGNSA in the germline V gene. CDR3 protein: CASSLGRANGYTF.

This chain joins TRBV27 and TRBJ2-1. The germline gives CDR1 MNHEY, CDR2 SMNVEV (reference sequence). The CDR3 length is 13 residues. The CDR3 sequence is CASSLNTYNEQFF.

This clonotype ranks as medium-sized (0.01 to 0.1%) in terms of frequency. This chain joins TRBV7-2 and TRBJ1-4. CDR1 SGHTA and CDR2 FQGNSA come from the germline V gene. The CDR3 length is 14 residues. This CDR3 is CASSLSAGSEKLFF.

Measured by frequency, this clonotype is medium-sized. The chain carries TRBV29-1 and TRBJ1-1. Germline assignment: CDR1 SQVTM and CDR2 ANQGSEA. This CDR3 has 12 amino acids. The CDR3 reads CSGGWRSTEAFF.

The V gene is TRBV19, the J gene TRBJ1-1. This CDR3 region has 11 residues. Germline CDR1 and CDR2: LNHDA and SQIVND (reference sequence). The CDR3 loop reads CASSMWTEAFF.

The gene calls are TRBV7-2 and TRBJ1-2; there is no DNA to check the TCRdb D call of TRBD1. This CDR3 contains 16 residues. The germline V gene encodes CDR1 SGHTA and CDR2 FQGNSA. CDR3 region: CASSLKGQVGIYGYTF.

The chain is built from TRBV5-5 and TRBJ2-7. The CDR3 has 15 residues. Germline V gene data show CDR1 as SGHKS and CDR2 as YYEKEE (reference sequence). The CDR3 protein is CASRQGPRNPYEQYF.

The rearrangement uses TRBV6-2 or TRBV6-3 and TRBJ2-2; TCRdb's D call of TRBD2 is untestable without DNA. CDR3 length: 21 amino acids. Germline V gives CDR1 MNHEY, CDR2 SVGEGT. The CDR3 loop reads CASRTSRPGRAGVGNTGELFF.

The chain uses TRBV20-1 and TRBJ1-4; without DNA, the TCRdb call of TRBD1 cannot be checked. The CDR3 is 14 residues long. Per germline, CDR1 DFQATT and CDR2 SNEGSKA (reference sequence). Here the CDR3 reads CSATPGTANEKLFF.

The rearrangement joins TRBV19 to TRBJ1-1; the D call of TRBD1 rests on TCRdb alone, since no DNA is present to check it. Germline-derived CDR1 and CDR2 are LNHDA and SQIVND (reference sequence). The CDR3 runs 14 residues. The CDR3 region is CASSIDGRGMSAFF.

The V and J genes are TRBV5-1 and TRBJ1-6; there is no DNA to check the TCRdb D call of TRBD1. CDR1 is SGHRS and CDR2 is YFSETQ in the germline V gene. The CDR3 has 18 amino acids. The chain's CDR3 is CASSLAGRQGSWGSPLHF. The variable domain in full, completed from reference TRBV5-1 and TRBJ1-6, reads KAGVTQTPRYLIKTRGQQVTLSCSPISGHRSVSWYQQTPGQGLQFLFEYFSETQRNKGNFPGRFSGRQFSNSRSEMNVSTLELGDSALYLCASSLAGRQGSWGSPLHFGNGTRLTVT.

The chain joins TRBV7-2 to TRBJ1-3. CDR3 length: 17 amino acids. Germline V gene lookup returns CDR1 SGHTA and CDR2 FQGNSA. The CDR3 loop reads CASSLANHYSSGNTIYF.

The chain recombines TRBV10-3 with TRBJ2-2; the D gene TCRdb calls, TRBD1, cannot be checked with no DNA. The CDR3 has 13 amino acids. The V gene's germline CDR1 is ENHRY and CDR2 SYGVKD. CDR3 region: CAEAPEESGELFF.

This clonotype counts as medium-sized by frequency. The V gene is TRBV28, the J gene TRBJ2-1; TCRdb designates TRBD2, a call that cannot be tested without DNA. In germline, CDR1 is MDHEN, CDR2 SYDVKM. This CDR3 comprises 17 residues. The CDR3 here is CASSFSLRVGQGREQFF.

The CDR3 protein is CASSLQWRVGFTDTQYF. This sequence joins TRBV5-1 and TRBJ2-3; the D gene TCRdb calls, TRBD2, cannot be checked with no DNA. CDR3 size: 17 residues. The germline CDR1 and CDR2 sequences are SGHRS and YFSETQ.

This clonotype shows up as medium-sized (0.01 to 0.1%) by frequency. This chain joins TRBV7-2 and TRBJ1-5. The CDR3 consists of 15 residues. Germline V gives CDR1 SGHTA, CDR2 FQGNSA. This CDR3 reads CASSLVGSSYQPQHF.

Measured by frequency, this clonotype is medium-sized. V and J are TRBV7-8 and TRBJ1-6; absent DNA, TCRdb's TRBD1 call cannot be checked. Germline V CDR1 and CDR2: SGHVS, FQNEAQ. CDR3 length: 13 amino acids. Here the CDR3 reads CASSLTGDSPLHF.

Considering frequency, this clonotype is medium-sized. This chain links TRBV19 with TRBJ2-6. The CDR3 is 15 residues long. CDR1 is LNHDA, CDR2 SQIVND, per germline (reference sequence). The CDR3 loop is CASSIIASGANVLTF.

The rearrangement uses TRBV5-1 and TRBJ1-6; without DNA, the TCRdb call of TRBD1 cannot be checked. The CDR3 is 22 amino acids. Germline V gives CDR1 SGHRS, CDR2 YFSETQ. CDR3 protein: CASSHNYRQGGVLSAVDSPLHF.

The chain couples TRBV12-3 or TRBV12-4 to TRBJ2-7; TCRdb indicates TRBD2, and absent DNA this call remains unverified. The CDR3 totals 14 residues. The CDR3 protein is CASSPPEGIYEQYF.

The V and J genes are TRBV24-1 and TRBJ1-5. The CDR3 totals 13 residues. Per germline, CDR1 KGHDR and CDR2 SFDVKD. CDR3 residues: CATGGGGNQPQHF.